The T cell receptor beta chain under discussion was sequenced for a study of blood T cell repertoires in COVID-19. Overall study: From T cells, B-cell-depleted T cells, or PBMCs came the material, which was cDNA or gDNA.

Original analysis: Amplification from reference gene primers served as the basis for estimated nucleated cell counts. The table came from immunoSEQ multiplex PCR; TCRdb's copy has only in-frame clones and leaves some out. D and trimming were read from the DNA, whereas the V and J calls and clone size are those reported in that table. This sample yields fewer than 80,000 clones, of which 85% to 90% are seen a single time; approximately 0.93% belongs to the top ten. Germline loops: CDR1 MNHEY, CDR2 SMNVEV (reference sequence). V gave up 5 bases and J gave up 5 bases; unmatched junction bases: 3. The CDR3 loop spans 14 amino acids.

The genes are TRBV27 and TRBJ1-6; TRBD1 matches at 7 bases. The source material was peripheral blood. This TCR was sampled from an older man with acute or convalescent COVID-19. In DNA form, the CDR3 reads TGTGCCAGCAGTCTCGACAGGGATAATTCACCCCTCCACTTT. Translation gives CASSLDRDNSPLHF.